The 9 T cell receptor beta chains in this list originate from one sample, sequenced in a study of T cell repertoires in cytomegalovirus infection (dated by TCRdb to between 2018 and 2021). Sequencer: Illumina HiSeq 1500. TCRdb reprocessed the public reads (quality trimming at Q25 with fastp, clone calling with MiXCR) and kept in-frame beta chains. CDR3 protein sequences are deduplicated, and each keeps its most common genes and DNA. Here the sample has roughly 240,000 distinct CDR3 sequences; 6.5% occur a single time. Jointly, the top ten make up about 6.3% of the sample. Input material: PBMCs. The receptors come from a human donor in good health (CMV status not recorded). Some clones in this sample may be carry-over from other donors' samples.

This clonotype was seen many times. V gene TRBV27 combines with J gene TRBJ1-1; 12 nucleotides agree with TRBD1. Germline assignment: CDR1 MNHEY and CDR2 SMNVEV (reference sequence). The trim removed 4 bases at V and 5 bases at J, leaving 5 bases unmatched. The CDR3 consists of 15 residues. The CDR3 protein is CASSSGTGGRTEAFF. For the CDR3, the DNA is TGTGCCAGCAGTTCGGGGACAGGGGGCAGAACTGAAGCTTTCTTT.

This clonotype was detected ten times or more. The V gene is TRBV5-1, the J gene TRBJ2-7; D may be TRBD1 (5 bases). The length of the CDR3 is 13 residues. The V end was cut by 4 bases, the J end by 5 bases, with 13 bases between. Germline V lookup: CDR1 SGHRS, CDR2 YFSETQ. CDR3 sequence: CASSKGQADEQYF. In DNA, the CDR3 is TGCGCCAGCAGCAAGGGGCAAGCCGACGAGCAGTACTTC.

This clonotype has at least ten counts. This chain connects TRBV7-9 to TRBJ1-2, with TRBD1 as a possible D gene (6 bases). Looked up from germline, CDR1 is SEHNR and CDR2 is FQNEAQ (reference sequence). Trimming removed 5 bases from V and 8 bases from J, with 18 bases in between. There are 14 residues in the CDR3. CDR3 coding DNA: TGTGCCAGCAGCCCATCAGGGGCTATTAGCGGCTACACCTTC. It is translated as CASSPSGAISGYTF.

This clonotype was found many times. This chain joins TRBV6-2 or TRBV6-3 and TRBJ2-1, with TRBD2 matching over 15 bases. The CDR3 is 18 residues long. V trimming: 5 bases; J trimming: 8 bases; junction bases outside the gene matches: 13. The germline V gene encodes CDR1 MNHEY and CDR2 SVGEGT. The CDR3 is CASSPGLAGGWVSDEQFF. The CDR3, as DNA: TGTGCCAGCAGTCCCGGACTAGCGGGGGGGTGGGTCAGCGATGAGCAGTTCTTC.

This clonotype was detected many times. The chain is built from TRBV20-1 and TRBJ1-5; D is unclear. Trimming took 4 bases from V and 0 from J, leaving 7 bases between them. Germline V lookup: CDR1 DFQATT, CDR2 SNEGSKA (reference sequence). The CDR3 has 13 amino acids. The CDR3 sequence: CSANRYSNQPQHF. CDR3 DNA sequence: TGCAGTGCTAACAGATATAGCAATCAGCCCCAGCATTTT.

The CDR3 sequence is CASSIGTSSYEQYF. The CDR3 region has the DNA TGTGCCAGTAGTATCGGCACTAGCTCCTACGAGCAGTACTTC. This chain links TRBV19 with TRBJ2-7, with a tentative D call TRBD2 (5 bases). CDR1 and CDR2 from the germline V gene are LNHDA and SQIVND (reference sequence). Trimming shortened V by 3 bases and J by 0 bases, and 9 bases separated the two germline ends. The CDR3 consists of 14 residues.

The sample holds a few counts of this clonotype. The chain carries TRBV2 and TRBJ2-2; D might be TRBD1 or TRBD2, each matching 7 bases. This CDR3 is built from 14 residues. V was shortened by 6 bases and J by 6 bases, with 14 bases between the two germline ends. The germline V gene has CDR1 SNHLY and CDR2 FYNNEI. CDR3 protein: CASSQTGRAGELFF. CDR3 DNA: TGTGCCAGCAGCCAGACAGGGAGGGCCGGGGAGCTGTTTTTT.

In this sample, this clonotype turned up many times. The rearrangement joins TRBV5-5 to TRBJ1-1; D not resolved. Trimming took 1 base from V and 2 from J, leaving 9 bases between them. Germline CDR1 is SGHKS and CDR2 is YYEKEE (reference sequence). The CDR3 is 14 amino acids. The CDR3 loop reads CASSLSQSNTEAFF. The CDR3 DNA follows: TGTGCCAGCAGCTTGAGCCAGAGTAACACTGAAGCTTTCTTT.

This clonotype was recorded many times. The CDR3, as DNA: TGTGCCAGCAGCACTCGACTCGGGGAAATCTATGGCTACACCTTC. As protein: CASSTRLGEIYGYTF. This chain uses TRBV7-2 with TRBJ1-2, with D hard to call. The CDR3 totals 15 residues. Trimming cost V 5 bases and J 4 bases, with 17 bases left between them. The germline V gene encodes CDR1 SGHTA and CDR2 FQGNSA.